The present T cell receptor (beta chain) was sequenced within a study of cytomegalovirus exposure and HLA in healthy donors. 60 Vbeta and 13 Jbeta primers were used in PCR. Original processing notes: Later analysis identified tens of millions of unique TCR beta chains, 9 million to 12 million shared. Sequencing used immunoSEQ multiplex PCR; TCRdb keeps in-frame clones, though not all of them. V and J calls and clone size come straight from that table; D and trimming were deduced from the DNA. The table lists 160,000 or so clones, around four fifths of them singletons, with around 1.5% in the top ten. Concerning this clone itself: What it binds is not known.

Study-level points and caveats: As a later analysis revealed, most CMV-associated TCR beta chains appeared HLA-restricted.

At collection, donors were nominally healthy, but unrecorded immune exposures were probable. Trimming shortened V by 3 bases and J by 3 bases, and 18 bases separated the two germline ends. This CDR3 has 16 amino acids. Germline V CDR1 and CDR2: ENHRY, SYGVKD. The chain recombines TRBV10-3 with TRBJ2-7, with D maybe TRBD2 (6 bases). The TCR was taken from a woman under 40 in good health and CMV-seronegative. The sample comprised PBMCs. The CDR3 nucleotides read TGTGCCATCAGTGACCAATTCGGGACTCGATACTACGAGCAGTACTTC. It specifies CAISDQFGTRYYEQYF.